What follows are 24 T cell receptor beta chains derived from one specimen sequenced in a study of T cell repertoires in cytomegalovirus infection. One entry per CDR3 protein, called by TCRdb with MiXCR from the reads. The data contain about 740,000 distinct CDR3 sequences, 33% of them seen just once; the ten biggest clones take up about 18%. These receptors have no known antigen. The sample in question was cultured PBMCs, obtained from culture after CMV antigen stimulation. All receptors derive from a human donor in good health (CMV status not recorded). Some clones in this sample may be carry-over from other donors' samples.

The CDR3 loop reads CASSIVWRNEKLFF. The CDR3 DNA sequence: TGTGCCAGTAGTATAGTTTGGAGAAATGAAAAACTGTTTTTT. V usage is TRBV19 and J usage is TRBJ1-4; D gene uncertain. V lost 1 base, J lost 5 bases, and 8 bases lay in between. CDR1 and CDR2 from the germline V gene are LNHDA and SQIVND (reference sequence). This CDR3 has 14 amino acids.

This clonotype was picked up a small number of times. This chain connects TRBV12-3 or TRBV12-4 to TRBJ2-3; D might be TRBD1 or TRBD2, each matching 6 bases. The CDR3 has 16 amino acids. Trimming left V 6 bases short and J 4 bases short, with 20 bases between. Here the CDR3 DNA reads TGTGCCAGCAGCAGTTATAGGGGGGAGTTTCCAGATACGCAGTATTTT. Amino acid sequence: CASSSYRGEFPDTQYF.

The chain employs TRBV28 and TRBJ2-1; 7 nucleotides agree with TRBD2. Trimming cost V 3 bases and J 0 bases; bases outside gene matches: 8. The germline V gene encodes CDR1 MDHEN and CDR2 SYDVKM. This CDR3 has 17 residues. CDR3 protein: CASSFFGGGDSYNEQFF. In nucleotides, the CDR3 is TGTGCCAGCAGTTTTTTTGGGGGGGGGGACTCCTACAATGAGCAGTTCTTC.

This clonotype was seen only a few times. J is TRBJ2-7 and V is TRBV12-3 or TRBV12-4; tentatively, D is TRBD1 (5 bases). V was pared by 6 bases and J by 6 bases, with 12 bases between. The CDR3 sequence is 12 residues long. CDR3 loop: CASSWGPFEQYF. CDR3 bases: TGTGCCAGCAGCTGGGGCCCCTTCGAGCAGTACTTC.

The chain has TRBV7-6 and TRBJ1-3; 7 bases are shared with TRBD1. CDR1 is SGHVS and CDR2 is FNYEAQ in the germline V gene. The CDR3 totals 18 residues. J gave up 0 bases and V 5 bases, and 13 bases lay outside the gene matches. CDR3: CASSEQGPTLNSGNTIYF. The DNA for the CDR3 is TGTGCCAGCAGCGAACAGGGGCCTACTCTCAACTCTGGAAACACCATATATTTT. Using reference TRBV7-6 and TRBJ1-3 for the parts outside the CDR3, the full variable domain is GAGVSQSPRYKVTKRGQDVALRCDPISGHVSLYWYRQALGQGPEFLTYFNYEAQQDKSGLPNDRFSAERPEGSISTLTIQRTEQRDSAMYRCASSEQGPTLNSGNTIYFGEGSWLTVV.

This clonotype showed up just once. The rearrangement links TRBV6-6 to TRBJ2-5, with a tentative D call TRBD1 (6 bases). The CDR3 length is 14 residues. CDR1 is MNHNY, CDR2 SVGAGI, per germline (reference sequence). The V end was cut by 1 base, the J end by 2 bases, with 8 bases between. The CDR3 DNA reads as TGTGCCAGCAGTTACTTAGACAGGCAAGAGACCCAGTACTTC. Translated, it gives CASSYLDRQETQYF.

In its sample, this clonotype was seen a few times. V usage is TRBV14 and J usage is TRBJ1-1; the D gene is possibly TRBD1 (5 bases). Deletions cut 6 bases from V and 0 bases from J, with 11 bases between. The CDR3 is 14 residues long. Germline V gene sequence: CDR1 SGHDN, CDR2 FVKESK. This chain's CDR3 is CASRNRGVNTEAFF. Written as DNA, the CDR3 is TGTGCCAGCAGGAACCGGGGGGTGAACACTGAAGCTTTCTTT.

V is TRBV4-1 and J is TRBJ1-6; 7 nucleotides agree with TRBD1. The CDR3 length is 14 residues. Germline CDR1 is MGHRA and CDR2 is YSYEKL. With 8 bases clipped from V and 6 bases from J, the junction kept 7 bases outside the gene matches. As DNA, the CDR3 is TGCGCCAGCGGTCCGGGACAGTTTAATTCACCCCTCCACTTT. Encoded protein: CASGPGQFNSPLHF.

The chain employs TRBV6-8 and TRBJ1-1, with D tentatively TRBD1 (5 bases). V was cut by 8 bases and J by 0 bases, with 10 bases left in between. CDR1 and CDR2 from the germline V gene are MNHGY and SAAAGT. The CDR3 consists of 13 residues. CDR3 coding DNA: TGTGCCAGCGAGGGGCGGTTGAACACTGAAGCTTTCTTT. It codes for CASEGRLNTEAFF.

The chain joins TRBV19 to TRBJ1-1; D gene unclear. The germline V gene encodes CDR1 LNHDA and CDR2 SQIVND (reference sequence). The CDR3 has 12 residues. Deletions cut 3 bases from V and 3 bases from J, with 5 bases between. This CDR3 is CASSMRYTEAFF. The CDR3 DNA sequence: TGTGCCAGTAGTATGAGATACACTGAAGCTTTCTTT.

This clonotype was observed a single time. The CDR3 region is CASTDGDGTVWNTEAFF. In nucleotides, the CDR3 is TGCGCCAGCACCGATGGGGATGGGACTGTTTGGAACACTGAAGCTTTCTTT. The rearrangement links TRBV4-3 to TRBJ1-1, with TRBD1 as a possible D gene (5 bases). CDR3 length equals 17 residues. Per germline, CDR1 LGHNA and CDR2 YSLEER. V was shortened by 7 bases and J by 1 base, with 22 bases between the two germline ends.

This clonotype was seen a few times. This chain uses TRBV6-5 with TRBJ2-1; the D is unclear. From germline, CDR1 is MNHEY and CDR2 SVGAGI. Between the trimmed V and J ends, which lost 5 bases and 9 bases, there was a span of 8 bases. This CDR3 has 11 residues. The CDR3 reads CASSSVGEQFF. The CDR3 nucleotides are TGTGCCAGCAGTAGCGTCGGTGAGCAGTTCTTC.

The CDR3 nucleotides read TGTGCCAGCAGCTCCGATAGAGGGTCACCCCTCCACTTT. Translated: CASSSDRGSPLHF. The chain couples TRBV11-3 to TRBJ1-6; D is ambiguous. In germline, CDR1 is SGHNT, CDR2 YENEEA. V was pared by 4 bases and J by 10 bases, with 11 bases between. The CDR3 contains 13 residues.

This clonotype was counted at least ten times. This chain connects TRBV12-3 or TRBV12-4 to TRBJ2-7, with D uncertain. Between the trimmed V and J ends, which lost 2 bases and 5 bases, there was a span of 4 bases. The CDR3 loop spans 11 amino acids. CDR3 DNA sequence: TGTGCCAGCAGTTTATCACACGAGCAGTACTTC. Residues: CASSLSHEQYF.

The chain employs TRBV19 and TRBJ2-3; 12 bases agree with TRBD2. V trimming: 7 bases; J trimming: 3 bases; junction bases outside the gene matches: 8. CDR3 length equals 16 residues. CDR1 is LNHDA and CDR2 is SQIVND in the germline V gene (reference sequence). The CDR3 nucleotides are TGTGCCAGTACCCCGACTAGCGGGAGTAAAACAGATACGCAGTATTTT. Its translation: CASTPTSGSKTDTQYF.

The J gene is TRBJ1-6, the V gene TRBV20-1; D gene uncertain. Deletions cut 6 bases from V and 7 bases from J, with 19 bases between. Germline values: CDR1 DFQATT, CDR2 SNEGSKA (reference sequence). This CDR3 contains 15 residues. The CDR3 DNA is TGCAGTGCCTGGGGAAGCCCCGGGCGAAATTCACCCCTCCACTTT. Its translation is CSAWGSPGRNSPLHF.

The V call is TRBV7-9, the J call TRBJ1-1; the D gene is possibly TRBD1 (6 bases). CDR1 is SEHNR and CDR2 is FQNEAQ in the germline V gene (reference sequence). Trimming took off 2 bases at V and 4 bases at J, with 14 bases between the two ends. This CDR3 spans 15 amino acids. Here the CDR3 reads CASSLLGGLSTEAFF. CDR3 bases: TGTGCCAGCAGCTTATTGGGGGGGCTGAGCACTGAAGCTTTCTTT.

The chain carries TRBV6-1 and TRBJ2-5; TRBD1 agrees at 8 bases. Looked up from germline, CDR1 is MNHNS and CDR2 is SASEGT. The CDR3 consists of 14 residues. J was trimmed by 5 bases and V by 6 bases; bases with no gene match: 8. CDR3 in amino acids: CASRRPGGSETQYF. The CDR3 nucleotides are TGTGCCAGCAGACGCCCAGGGGGCAGTGAGACCCAGTACTTC.

The chain uses TRBV27 and TRBJ1-4; possibly TRBD1 for D (5 bases). Looked up from germline, CDR1 is MNHEY and CDR2 is SMNVEV (reference sequence). The CDR3 extends over 14 amino acids. Trimming shortened V by 4 bases and J by 3 bases, and 9 bases separated the two germline ends. CDR3: CASSSTESNEKLFF. CDR3 DNA: TGTGCCAGCAGTTCGACAGAATCTAATGAAAAACTGTTTTTT.

This sequence joins TRBV7-2 and TRBJ2-5, with 10 bases lining up with TRBD2. The length of the CDR3 is 17 residues. Per the germline V gene, CDR1 is SGHTA and CDR2 is FQGNSA. The V and J ends lost 1 base and 4 bases, in that order; junction bases with no gene match: 9. DNA of the CDR3: TGTGCCAGCAGCTTAGGGACCCTAGCGGGAGTCCCAGAGACCCAGTACTTC. Amino acid sequence: CASSLGTLAGVPETQYF.

This rearrangement joins TRBV13 to TRBJ2-7; 13 bases match TRBD2. The junction had 4 bases not matched to a gene; V was cut back by 8 bases and J by 9 bases. The CDR3 covers 12 residues. Germline V gene sequence: CDR1 PRHDT, CDR2 FYEKMQ (reference sequence). CDR3 nucleotides: TGTGCCAGCGGACTAGCGGGGGTCGGGCAGTACTTC. Translated, it gives CASGLAGVGQYF.

This clonotype has just a few counts. The V and J genes are TRBV6-2 or TRBV6-3 and TRBJ2-3, with no clear D. This CDR3 spans 13 amino acids. The V end was cut by 2 bases, the J end by 5 bases, with 8 bases between. Germline lookup yields CDR1 MNHEY and CDR2 SVGEGT. The CDR3 DNA reads as TGTGCCAGCAGTTACCTCCCACGAGATACGCAGTATTTT. Protein sequence: CASSYLPRDTQYF.

The gene calls are TRBV19 and TRBJ2-7; D not certain. CDR1 is LNHDA, CDR2 SQIVND, per germline (reference sequence). Trimming pared 7 bases from V and 2 bases from J, leaving 12 bases between. The CDR3 extends over 13 amino acids. CDR3 region: CASKNRKTYEQYF. In DNA, the CDR3 is TGTGCCAGTAAAAACCGAAAGACCTACGAGCAGTACTTC.

Only a few counts were recorded for this clonotype. This sequence joins TRBV12-3 or TRBV12-4 and TRBJ2-4, with D perhaps assigned TRBD1 or TRBD2 (6 bases each). V dropped 5 bases and J dropped 6 bases, with 20 bases sitting between them. The CDR3 length is 16 residues. For the CDR3, the DNA is TGTGCCAGCAGTCTTGAGGGGGGAGGCTATCGAAACATTCAGTACTTC. Encoded protein: CASSLEGGGYRNIQYF.